The rows below give T cell receptor beta chains drawn from one sample of a study of patients and donors after allogeneic stem cell transplantation. TCRdb recomputed calls from the RT-PCR reads with MiXCR, one row per CDR3 protein. The sample has about 160,000 distinct CDR3 sequences, approximately 22% seen once. Specimen: blood, either unsorted or a sorted T cell fraction (not recorded which). The receptors were sampled from a human donor who was either an allogeneic HSCT recipient or a stem cell or donor lymphocyte infusion donor (not recorded which). It is not recorded whose cells these are; they may come from a transplant donor. CDR3s include the opening cysteine and the closing phenylalanine or tryptophan. The order of the fields is clone size, V gene, J gene, D gene, CDR3 length, CDR3 DNA, CDR3 protein. D genes are given only for firm matches. For some rows the clone size is stated as once, few or many, or as a class when expanded; others skip it.

-	TRBV20-1	TRBJ2-2	TRBD2	15	TGCAGTGCTAGTCCTAGCGGGAGGGCGAACGGGGAGCTGTTTTTT	CSASPSGRANGELFF
-	TRBV7-9	TRBJ2-1	-	20	TGTGCCAGCAGCTTAGCGGGGCGGCAGTTTAGCCGAACACTGTACAATGAGCAGTTCTTC	CASSLAGRQFSRTLYNEQFF
-	TRBV10-3	TRBJ1-6	-	16	TGTGCCATCAGTGGATCCATGGGGCAGAATAATTCACCCCTCCACTTT	CAISGSMGQNNSPLHF
few	TRBV7-9	TRBJ1-1	TRBD1	15	TGTGCCAGCAGTTCAAACCGGGACAGGGTCACTGAAGCTTTCTTT	CASSSNRDRVTEAFF
many	TRBV6-5	TRBJ1-3	TRBD1	14	TGTGCCAGCAGTTACACGGGACAGGGTGACACCATATATTTT	CASSYTGQGDTIYF
-	TRBV2	TRBJ2-7	-	14	TGTGCCAGCAGTGCCTGGGTAGCCTCCTACGAGCAGTACTTC	CASSAWVASYEQYF
-	TRBV27	TRBJ2-1	-	12	TGTGCCAGCAGGGCTGAGTACAATGAGCAGTTCTTC	CASRAEYNEQFF
-	TRBV5-1	TRBJ2-1	-	15	TGCGCCAGCAGGGTGGAGGGGGCCTCCTACAATGAGCAGTTCTTC	CASRVEGASYNEQFF
many	TRBV5-1	TRBJ2-7	TRBD2	15	TGCGCCAGCAGCTGGGGACTAGCGGGATACTACGAGCAGTACTTC	CASSWGLAGYYEQYF
-	TRBV20-1	TRBJ2-3	-	16	TGCAGTGCTAGGGCTGGTTGGGCCATTAGCACAGATACGCAGTATTTT	CSARAGWAISTDTQYF
-	TRBV10-3	TRBJ1-5	TRBD1	16	TGTGCCATCAGTGACCTGGGGACAGGGGGCAATCAGCCCCAGCATTTT	CAISDLGTGGNQPQHF
many	TRBV5-1	TRBJ1-1	-	15	TGCGCCAGCAGCTTGGATCCAATGGGGAACACTGAAGCTTTCTTT	CASSLDPMGNTEAFF
-	TRBV7-8	TRBJ1-3	TRBD1	17	TGTGCCAGCAGCTTAGGGACAGGTCCAAGCTCTGGAAACACCATATATTTT	CASSLGTGPSSGNTIYF
-	TRBV4-1	TRBJ2-5	-	18	TGCGCCAGCAGCCAAGTTGATGGGTCCAGCGGGTACCAAGAGACCCAGTACTTC	CASSQVDGSSGYQETQYF
-	TRBV4-1	TRBJ2-3	-	15	TGCGCCAGCAGCCAAGTGGAACAGGGGGGGTATACGCAGTATTTT	CASSQVEQGGYTQYF
few	TRBV6-2/TRBV6-3	TRBJ1-1	-	16	TGTGCCAGCAGTTACGATCGGGGCGGCGGCAGCTATGAAGCTTTCTTT	CASSYDRGGGSYEAFF
-	TRBV5-1	TRBJ2-7	-	14	TGCGCCAGCAGCTTGCGCCAGGGGCGCAACGAGCAGTACTTC	CASSLRQGRNEQYF
many	TRBV20-1	TRBJ1-1	-	13	TGCAGTGCTAGAGAGACAGTGAACACTGAAGCTTTCTTT	CSARETVNTEAFF
many	TRBV12-3/TRBV12-4	TRBJ1-1	-	12	TGTGCCGGGGCTACAGGGAACACTGAAGCTTTCTTT	CAGATGNTEAFF
-	TRBV5-1	TRBJ2-5	TRBD2	16	TGCGCCAGCAGCTTGGTGCTAGCGGGGGCCCAAGAGACCCAGTACTTC	CASSLVLAGAQETQYF
-	TRBV5-1	TRBJ2-5	TRBD2	16	TGCGCCAGCATAAAAGGACTAGCGGGACGACAAGAGACCCAGTATTTC	CASIKGLAGRQETQYF
-	TRBV7-2	TRBJ2-5	-	13	TGTGCCAGCAGCTTCCTGTACCAAGAGACCCAGTACTTC	CASSFLYQETQYF
-	TRBV3-1	TRBJ2-7	-	13	TGTGCCAGCAGCCAAGGATTTGGGGATGAGCAGTACTTC	CASSQGFGDEQYF
-	TRBV20-1	TRBJ1-6	-	15	TGCAGTGCTAGACCAAAACAGGGAACGAATTCACCCCTCCACTTT	CSARPKQGTNSPLHF
-	TRBV7-9	TRBJ2-7	-	12	TGTGCCAGCAGGCAACAGGGTTACGAGCAGTACTTC	CASRQQGYEQYF
-	TRBV29-1	TRBJ2-3	-	12	TGCAGCGGGGGGCCTAGCACAGATACGCAGTATTTT	CSGGPSTDTQYF
-	TRBV20-1	TRBJ2-7	-	15	TGCAGTGCTAGAGCGGGGACCGGGGATTGGTACGAGCAGTACTTC	CSARAGTGDWYEQYF
-	TRBV5-1	TRBJ1-6	-	17	TGCGCCAGCAGCGACTCAAGGAGCCTCGCGGTGGATTCACCCCTCCACTTT	CASSDSRSLAVDSPLHF
few	TRBV2	TRBJ2-2	-	11	TGTGCCAGCAGGTGGGGCGGGGAGCTGTTTTTT	CASRWGGELFF
-	TRBV29-1	TRBJ2-3	-	14	TGCAGCGTTGATGGTGGGAAGTACACAGATACGCAGTATTTT	CSVDGGKYTDTQYF
few	TRBV12-3/TRBV12-4	TRBJ1-5	-	12	TGTGCCAGCAGTTTACAGAATCAGCCCCAGCATTTT	CASSLQNQPQHF
few	TRBV7-9	TRBJ2-2	TRBD2	16	TGTGCCAGCAGCACCCTAGCGGGGGAGAACACCGGGGAGCTGTTTTTT	CASSTLAGENTGELFF
many	TRBV4-3	TRBJ1-1	-	15	TGCGCCAGCAGCCAAGAATTTTCACGGGACACTGAAGCTTTCTTT	CASSQEFSRDTEAFF
few	TRBV5-1	TRBJ1-1	-	14	TGCGCCAGCAGCTTCCCAGCAATGAACACTGAAGCTTTCTTT	CASSFPAMNTEAFF
-	TRBV5-1	TRBJ2-5	-	16	TGCGCCAGCAGCCGCCACCCGGGACATCCTGGGGAGACCCAGTACTTC	CASSRHPGHPGETQYF
once	TRBV12-3/TRBV12-4	TRBJ2-5	TRBD2	13	TGTGCCAGCAGTGACGGGGGGGGAGAGACCCAGTACTTC	CASSDGGGETQYF
few	TRBV21-1	TRBJ1-1	-	11	TGTGCCAGCAGCAAAGGAACTGAAGCTTTCTTT	CASSKGTEAFF
-	TRBV12-3/TRBV12-4	TRBJ2-7	TRBD1	17	TGTGCCAGCAGCCCCCTCTTCCAGGGACAGTATTCCTACGAGCAGTACTTC	CASSPLFQGQYSYEQYF
-	TRBV10-3	TRBJ1-1	-	15	TGTGCCATCAGTGAGTCGATGGGGGCGAGAACTGAAGCTTTCTTT	CAISESMGARTEAFF
-	TRBV6-5	TRBJ2-7	-	12	TGTGCCAGCAGTCCCCAGGGGGGCGAGCAGTACTTC	CASSPQGGEQYF
-	TRBV5-1	TRBJ1-1	-	14	TGCGCCAGCAGCTGGGGCACAGTGTTAGACGCGGCTTTCTTT	CASSWGTVLDAAFF
-	TRBV29-1	TRBJ2-1	-	9	TGCAGCGTTGGGGATGAGCAGTTCTTC	CSVGDEQFF
-	TRBV6-6	TRBJ1-5	-	15	TGTGCCAGCAGTTACGTGGCAGGGTTCAATCAGCCCCAGCATTTT	CASSYVAGFNQPQHF
-	TRBV29-1	TRBJ1-2	TRBD1	15	TGCAGTGCTAAGGGGCAGGGGGCGCGGCACTATGGCTACACCTTC	CSAKGQGARHYGYTF
-	TRBV5-1	TRBJ1-2	-	14	TGCGCCAGCAGCTTGGATCCAGTTCCTATGGGCTACACCTTC	CASSLDPVPMGYTF
few	TRBV5-1	TRBJ2-1	-	13	TGCGCCAGCAGCAGAATAGAGGACAATGAGCAGTTCTTC	CASSRIEDNEQFF
-	TRBV27	TRBJ1-2	-	15	TGTGCCAGCAGTGAGGGGGAGGCGGGCCGGAGGGGCTACACCTTC	CASSEGEAGRRGYTF
-	TRBV20-1	TRBJ2-3	TRBD1	13	TGCAGTGCCATAGGGGGCTACACAGATACGCAGTATTTT	CSAIGGYTDTQYF
few	TRBV12-3/TRBV12-4	TRBJ2-7	TRBD2	15	TGTGCCAGCAGTCCCCTCCAGGGTAGCGGGAGGAGTCAGTACTTC	CASSPLQGSGRSQYF
few	TRBV21-1	TRBJ2-3	-	20	TGTGCCAGCAGCAAAGCGATGCTAGCGGAGGGCCGACCTAGCACAGATACGCAGTATTTT	CASSKAMLAEGRPSTDTQYF
-	TRBV12-3/TRBV12-4	TRBJ2-7	TRBD2	15	TGTGCCAGCAGCAAAACTAGCGGGAGGGCCTACGAGCAGTACTTC	CASSKTSGRAYEQYF
-	TRBV20-1	TRBJ2-7	-	13	TGCAGTGCTAGAGACGGCACGACCTACGAGCAGTACTTC	CSARDGTTYEQYF
many	TRBV5-1	TRBJ1-1	TRBD1	13	TGCGCCAGCGGAGCGACAGGGATCTCTGAAGCTTTCTTT	CASGATGISEAFF
few	TRBV7-2	TRBJ1-2	TRBD1	16	TGTGCCAGCAGCTTAGTAGGGACAGGGGATGGGCGTGGCTACACCTTC	CASSLVGTGDGRGYTF
few	TRBV9	TRBJ2-1	-	15	TGTGCCAGCACCATGGACGGGACTCCTTACAATGAGCAGTTCTTC	CASTMDGTPYNEQFF
few	TRBV7-8	TRBJ1-1	-	15	TGTGCCAGCAGCTTAGACCTCCGACAGAACACTGAAGCTTTCTTT	CASSLDLRQNTEAFF
few	TRBV5-1	TRBJ2-5	-	19	TGCGCCAGCAGCTTGGTACAGTTGACCGAACCGCCGTACCAAGAGACCCAGTACTTC	CASSLVQLTEPPYQETQYF
-	TRBV9	TRBJ2-1	TRBD2	18	TGTGCCAGCAGCGTAGATCCCCTAGCGGGACTTTCCTACAATGAGCAGTTCTTC	CASSVDPLAGLSYNEQFF